This TCR beta chain was found in a study of spatial heterogeneity in lung cancer. About the study: More than 9.5 raw reads, on average, carried each unique TCR and UMI combination.

Time point specified: blood at routine non-recurrence follow-up after resection. TCRs were sequenced from unsorted whole RNA of tumor, nontumor lung or PBMC. V gave up 1 base and J gave up 5 bases; unmatched junction bases: 3. The germline V gene encodes CDR1 SGHTA and CDR2 FQGNSA. The CDR3 is made up of 15 amino acids. TCRdb called the 5' RACE reads again in MiXCR, with one record for every CDR3 protein. The table shows more than 30,000 distinct CDR3 sequences, with over 9.5% occurring only once. The material was PBMCs, obtained at follow-up. This clonotype was sampled from a female donor with early-stage non-small cell lung cancer. V is TRBV7-2 and J is TRBJ2-2, with TRBD1 matching 8 bases. This CDR3 reads CASSLGDRRTGELFF. CDR3 bases: TGTGCCAGCAGCTTAGGGGACAGGAGAACCGGGGAGCTGTTTTTT.